These T cell receptor beta chains were read from a single sample in a study of blood T cell repertoires in COVID-19. Generated by immunoSEQ multiplex PCR, the TCRdb table keeps only in-frame clones and is missing some. The data show 200,000 to 250,000 clones, with around 90% seen just once and 1.2% held by the top ten. Input material: PBMCs or T cells enriched from blood (not recorded which). Receptors were obtained from a man aged 30 to 39 who had recovered from COVID-19. The CDR3 runs from the conserved cysteine through the conserved F or W. Each record gives: D gene, V gene, clone size, J gene, CDR3 protein, CDR3 DNA. The D gene is left open where the match is weak. Clone size is given for some rows only: seen once, a few or many times, or a class if the clone is expanded.

D gene: .; V gene: TRBV2; clone size: .; J gene: TRBJ2-5; CDR3 protein: CASSERAAQETQYF; CDR3 DNA: TGTGCCAGCAGTGAGCGGGCAGCTCAAGAGACCCAGTACTTC
D gene: TRBD1; V gene: TRBV19; clone size: .; J gene: TRBJ1-2; CDR3 protein: CASADPTGSYGYTF; CDR3 DNA: TGTGCCAGCGCCGATCCGACAGGGTCCTATGGCTACACCTTC
D gene: .; V gene: TRBV28; clone size: .; J gene: TRBJ2-1; CDR3 protein: CASSFSGVDNEQFF; CDR3 DNA: TGTGCCAGCAGTTTCTCAGGGGTCGACAATGAGCAGTTCTTC
D gene: TRBD2; V gene: TRBV5-6; clone size: .; J gene: TRBJ2-1; CDR3 protein: CASSLVASGGNYNEQFF; CDR3 DNA: TGTGCCAGCAGCTTGGTGGCTAGCGGGGGGAACTACAATGAGCAGTTCTTC
D gene: TRBD2; V gene: TRBV19; clone size: once; J gene: TRBJ2-3; CDR3 protein: CASSITPSGVSTDTQYF; CDR3 DNA: TGTGCCAGTAGTATTACCCCGAGCGGGGTTAGCACAGATACGCAGTATTTT
D gene: TRBD2; V gene: TRBV9; clone size: once; J gene: TRBJ2-1; CDR3 protein: CASSANERESSYNEQFF; CDR3 DNA: TGTGCCAGCAGCGCCAACGAGCGGGAGAGCTCCTACAATGAGCAGTTCTTC
D gene: TRBD1; V gene: TRBV4-1; clone size: .; J gene: TRBJ1-5; CDR3 protein: CASSQGTDAGRPQHF; CDR3 DNA: TGCGCCAGCAGCCAGGGGACAGACGCGGGCCGGCCCCAGCATTTT
D gene: TRBD1; V gene: TRBV18; clone size: .; J gene: TRBJ1-4; CDR3 protein: CASSPRDREGEKLFF; CDR3 DNA: TGTGCCAGCTCACCAAGGGACAGGGAGGGTGAAAAACTGTTTTTT
D gene: .; V gene: TRBV15; clone size: few; J gene: TRBJ2-1; CDR3 protein: CATNTGAALNEQFF; CDR3 DNA: TGTGCCACCAACACAGGTGCCGCTCTCAATGAGCAGTTCTTC
D gene: .; V gene: TRBV5-1; clone size: .; J gene: TRBJ2-1; CDR3 protein: CASSPSSYNEQFF; CDR3 DNA: TGCGCCAGCAGTCCTAGCTCCTACAATGAGCAGTTCTTC
D gene: .; V gene: TRBV4-2; clone size: .; J gene: TRBJ2-1; CDR3 protein: CASSQDRLYNEQFF; CDR3 DNA: TGTGCCAGCAGCCAAGATCGGTTGTACAATGAGCAGTTCTTC